This TCR beta chain was sequenced during a study of cytomegalovirus exposure and HLA in healthy donors. Worth noting for this clone: The antigen remains unidentified.

While unrecorded immune exposures were likely, the donors were nominally healthy when sampled. There are 14 residues in the CDR3. The germline V gene encodes CDR1 MNHEY and CDR2 SVGAGI. The junction had 5 bases not matched to a gene; V was cut back by 7 bases and J by 2 bases. With 60 Vbeta and 13 Jbeta primers, the PCR was carried out. Assay: immunoSEQ multiplex PCR; the TCRdb copy retains only in-frame clones and omits some. Here the sample spans some 170,000 clones, around 81% being singletons. Findings and caveats of the study: Usually a TCR sequence was rare, but some public TCRs were found in many donors. One cluster of highly shared sequence variants probably arose as a sequencing artifact.

This TCR derives from a young woman in good health and CMV-seropositive. The rearrangement uses TRBV6-5 and TRBJ2-7; 10 bases are a match to TRBD2. The specimen was PBMCs. The DNA for the CDR3 is TGTGCCAGCACCGTAGCGGGGGGCCCCTACGAGCAGTACTTC. Translation gives CASTVAGGPYEQYF.